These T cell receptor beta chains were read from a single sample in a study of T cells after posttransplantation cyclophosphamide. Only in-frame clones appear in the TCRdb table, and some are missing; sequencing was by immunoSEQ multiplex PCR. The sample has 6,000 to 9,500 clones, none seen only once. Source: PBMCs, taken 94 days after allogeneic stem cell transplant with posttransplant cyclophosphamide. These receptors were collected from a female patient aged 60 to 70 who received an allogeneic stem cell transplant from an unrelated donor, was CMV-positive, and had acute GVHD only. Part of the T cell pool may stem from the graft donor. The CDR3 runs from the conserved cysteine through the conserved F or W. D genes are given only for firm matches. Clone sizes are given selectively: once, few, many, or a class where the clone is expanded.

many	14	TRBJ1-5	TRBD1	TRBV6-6	TGTGCCAGCAGACCGGGACAGGCTAATCAGCCCCAGCATTTT	CASRPGQANQPQHF
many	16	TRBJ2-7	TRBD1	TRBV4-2	TGTGCCAGCAGCCAAGATGCCGGGGACAGCTCCTACGAGCAGTACTTC	CASSQDAGDSSYEQYF
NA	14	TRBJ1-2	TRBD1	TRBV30	TGTGCCTGGAGTGCCGGGACAGGGTACTATGGCTACACCTTC	CAWSAGTGYYGYTF
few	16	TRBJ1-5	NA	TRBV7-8	TGTGCCAGCAGCCTAGGCGGCGGGATTGGCAATCAGCCCCAGCATTTT	CASSLGGGIGNQPQHF
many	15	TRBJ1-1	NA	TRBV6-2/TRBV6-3	TGTGCCAGCAGTTACGATAGGCGGTCAGCTTATGAAGCTTTCTTT	CASSYDRRSAYEAFF
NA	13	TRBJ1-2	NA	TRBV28	TGTGCCAGCACACAGGGAGCTAACTATGGCTACACCTTC	CASTQGANYGYTF
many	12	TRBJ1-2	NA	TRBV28	TGTGCCAGCAGTAGGCAGAACTATGGCTACACCTTC	CASSRQNYGYTF
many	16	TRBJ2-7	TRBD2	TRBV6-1	TGTGCCAGCAGTGAGCCTAGCGGGAGAGGCTCCTACGAGCAGTACTTC	CASSEPSGRGSYEQYF
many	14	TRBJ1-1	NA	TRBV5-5	TGTGCCAGCAGCTTGGGAGGGGGAGGAACTGAAGCTTTCTTT	CASSLGGGGTEAFF
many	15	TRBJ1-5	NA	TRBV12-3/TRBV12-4	TGTGCCAGCAGTTTGGGGGGTCGGAGCAATCAGCCCCAGCATTTT	CASSLGGRSNQPQHF
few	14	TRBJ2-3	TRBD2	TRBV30	TGTGCGGCGGGGCTAGCGGGGGGGTTAGATACGCAGTATTTT	CAAGLAGGLDTQYF
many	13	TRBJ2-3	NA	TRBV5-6	TGTGCCAGCAGTTCTACAGGGCCAGATACGCAGTATTTT	CASSSTGPDTQYF
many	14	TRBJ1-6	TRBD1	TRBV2	TGTGCCAGCGGAAACAGGGGGCCTAATTCACCCCTCCACTTT	CASGNRGPNSPLHF
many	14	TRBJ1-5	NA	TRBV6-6	TGTGCCAGCAGTCCCTCTCAGGCAGTTCAGCCCCAGCATTTT	CASSPSQAVQPQHF
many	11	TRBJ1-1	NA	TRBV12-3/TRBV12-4	TGTGCCAGCAGCCCCGGGTCTGAAGCTTTCTTT	CASSPGSEAFF
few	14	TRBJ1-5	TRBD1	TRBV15	TGTGCCACCAAGGACAGGGGAGCAAATCAGCCCCAGCATTTT	CATKDRGANQPQHF
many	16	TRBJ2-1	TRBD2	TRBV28	TGTGCCAGCAGTTTCACGTTGACTAGCGGGAGCGGTGAGCAGTTCTTC	CASSFTLTSGSGEQFF
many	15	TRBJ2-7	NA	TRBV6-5	TGTGCCAGCAGTTCCCCCTTAGCGGCCCCTCGCGAGCAGTACTTC	CASSSPLAAPREQYF
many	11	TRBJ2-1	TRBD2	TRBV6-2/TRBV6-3	TGTGCCAGCAGTCATAGCGGGGAGCAGTTCTTC	CASSHSGEQFF
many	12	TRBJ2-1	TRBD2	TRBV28	TGTGCCATTTATAGCGGGCCTAATGAGCAGTTCTTC	CAIYSGPNEQFF
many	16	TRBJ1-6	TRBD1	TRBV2	TGTGCCAGCAGTCTTTGGACAGGGGGCATGGGTTCACCCCTCCACTTT	CASSLWTGGMGSPLHF
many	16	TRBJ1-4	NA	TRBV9	TGTGCCAGCAGCGGAGGCGTGGGGCAGGGGTATGAAAAACTGTTTTTT	CASSGGVGQGYEKLFF
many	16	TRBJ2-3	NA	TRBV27	TGTGCCAGCAGTTCCTTACCGGCGGGAAGGACAGATACGCAGTATTTT	CASSSLPAGRTDTQYF
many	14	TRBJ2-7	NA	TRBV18	TGTGCCAGCTCACGTGGACAGATAGACTACGAGCAGTACTTC	CASSRGQIDYEQYF
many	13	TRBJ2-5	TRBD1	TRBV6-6	TGCGCCAGCAGCGGACAGGGGGTGGGGACCCAGTACTTC	CASSGQGVGTQYF
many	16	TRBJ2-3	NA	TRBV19	TGTGCCAGTAGTATGGCAGGGAGACCTTCTTCAGATACGCAGTATTTT	CASSMAGRPSSDTQYF
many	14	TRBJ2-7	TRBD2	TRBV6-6	TGTGCCAGCAGTTTTACTAGCGGGGAGGGAGAGCAGTACTTC	CASSFTSGEGEQYF
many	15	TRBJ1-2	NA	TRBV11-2	TGTGCCAGCAGCTTAGGTGGGCAGGGGCTTGATGGCTACACCTTC	CASSLGGQGLDGYTF
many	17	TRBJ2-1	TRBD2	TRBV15	TGTGCCACCAGCGCGGGAATTCTAGCGGGAAGAAAGAATGAGCAGTTCTTC	CATSAGILAGRKNEQFF
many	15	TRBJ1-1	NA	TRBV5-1	TGCGCCAGCAGCTTGGAGGCGGGTAGGAACACTGAAGCTTTCTTT	CASSLEAGRNTEAFF
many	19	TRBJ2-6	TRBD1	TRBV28	TGTGCCAGCAGGCGGCGGTTAGGGACAGGGTACTCTGGGGCCAACGTCCTGACTTTC	CASRRRLGTGYSGANVLTF
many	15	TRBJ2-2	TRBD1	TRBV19	TGTGCCAGTAGCTTGGGGACAGGCAACACCGGGGAGCTGTTTTTT	CASSLGTGNTGELFF
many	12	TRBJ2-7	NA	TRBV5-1	TGCGCCAGCAGCTGGGGGCCCTACGAGCAGTACTTC	CASSWGPYEQYF
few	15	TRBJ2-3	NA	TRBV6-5	TGTGCCAGCAGACCCTATTCCCCCGCCCCAGATACGCAGTATTTT	CASRPYSPAPDTQYF
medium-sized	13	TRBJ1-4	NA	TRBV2	TGTGCCAGCAGCGGGACATTGAATGAAAAACTGTTTTTT	CASSGTLNEKLFF
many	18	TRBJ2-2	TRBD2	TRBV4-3	TGCGCCAGCAGCCAAGATAGGCAAGCGGGGGGTTACACCGGGGAGCTGTTTTTT	CASSQDRQAGGYTGELFF
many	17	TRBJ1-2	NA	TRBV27	TGTGCCAGCAGTTTGTCCATGGTGACAGGAACAAGTTATGGCTACACCTTC	CASSLSMVTGTSYGYTF
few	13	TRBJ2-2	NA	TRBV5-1	TGCGCCAGCAGAGTTCGGGGATCCGGGGAGCTGTTTTTT	CASRVRGSGELFF
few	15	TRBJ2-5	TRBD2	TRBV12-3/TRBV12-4	TGTGCCAGCAGTTTAGCGTTCGGGGGGGTTGAGACCCAGTACTTC	CASSLAFGGVETQYF
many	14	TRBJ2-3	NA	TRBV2	TGTGCCAGCAGCGGGACAAGCCGCACAGATACGCAGTATTTT	CASSGTSRTDTQYF
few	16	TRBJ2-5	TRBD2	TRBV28	TGTGCCAGCAGCCGGGGACTAGCGGGAGGCCAAGAGACCCAGTACTTC	CASSRGLAGGQETQYF
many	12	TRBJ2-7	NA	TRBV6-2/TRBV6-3	TGTGCCAGCAGTCCTCAGGGCTACGAGCAGTACTTC	CASSPQGYEQYF
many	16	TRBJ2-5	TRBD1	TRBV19	TGTGCCAGTAGGAGTTCCGGGACAGGGGGCGTGGAGACCCAGTACTTC	CASRSSGTGGVETQYF
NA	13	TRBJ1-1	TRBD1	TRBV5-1	TGCGCCAGCAGCTTGACCAGACAGGGTGAAGCTTTCTTT	CASSLTRQGEAFF
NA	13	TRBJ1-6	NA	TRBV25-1	TGTGCCAGCAGTGAATCAACAAGGGGGTCCCTCCACTTT	CASSESTRGSLHF
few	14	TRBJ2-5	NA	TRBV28	TGTGCCAGCAGTTTATATGCAGGACAAGAGACCCAGTACTTC	CASSLYAGQETQYF
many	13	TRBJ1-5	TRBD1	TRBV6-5	TGTGCCAGCAGTGGGGACAGAGGGCAGCCCCAGCATTTT	CASSGDRGQPQHF
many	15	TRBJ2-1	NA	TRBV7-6	TGTGCCAGCAGCTTATTCGGGGAGGGGGCAAGTGAGCAGTTCTTC	CASSLFGEGASEQFF
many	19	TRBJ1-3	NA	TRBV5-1	TGCGCCAGCAGCACCCAACCCGGGGCACAGGGAACGGCTGGAAACACCATATATTTT	CASSTQPGAQGTAGNTIYF
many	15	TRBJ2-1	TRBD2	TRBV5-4	TGTGCCAGCAGCGGCGGCGGGAGGCCATACAATGAGCAGTTCTTC	CASSGGGRPYNEQFF
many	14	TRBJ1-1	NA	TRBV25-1	TGTGCCAGCAGTGCCGAGATGAGGGGCGCTGAAGCTTTCTTT	CASSAEMRGAEAFF
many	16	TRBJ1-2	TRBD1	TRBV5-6	TGTGCCAGCAGCGCCTGGGACAGGGGAGGAATCTATGGCTACACCTTC	CASSAWDRGGIYGYTF
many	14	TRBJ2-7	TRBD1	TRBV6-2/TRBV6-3	TGTGCCAGCAGTTACGGGACAGGGGGGTACGAGCAGTACTTC	CASSYGTGGYEQYF
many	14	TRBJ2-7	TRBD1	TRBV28	TGTGCCAGCAGTTTATACCAGGGGGTCTACGAGCAGTACTTC	CASSLYQGVYEQYF
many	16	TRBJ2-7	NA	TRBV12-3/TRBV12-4	TGTGCCAGCAGTTCCGAAGGAGGGGGTCTACTCTACGAGCAGTACTTC	CASSSEGGGLLYEQYF
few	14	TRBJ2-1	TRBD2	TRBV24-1	TGTGCCACCAGTGGCGCTAGCGGGTACAATGAGCAGTTCTTC	CATSGASGYNEQFF
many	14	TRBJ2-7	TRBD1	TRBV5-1	TGCGCCAGCAGACCCGGGACAGGGATCTACGAGCAGTACTTC	CASRPGTGIYEQYF
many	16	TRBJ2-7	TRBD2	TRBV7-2	TGTGCCAGCAGCCCATCCCGCGGGGGGTACTCCTACGAGCAGTACTTC	CASSPSRGGYSYEQYF
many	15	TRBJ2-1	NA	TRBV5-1	TGCGCCAGCAGCTCTCTGGACAGGGACTACAATGGGCAGTTCTTC	CASSSLDRDYNGQFF